This entry lists 28 T cell receptor beta chains sequenced from one sample in a study of T cell responses to AZD1222 COVID-19 vaccine. Libraries were prepared by immunoSEQ multiplex PCR; TCRdb keeps only in-frame clonotypes and omits some of them. The data contain about 49,000 clones, roughly 84% of them seen just once; the ten biggest clones take up about 20%. Sequencing used peripheral blood, obtained on day 0 of MenACWY control vaccination. The receptors derive from an adult in good health.

This rearrangement joins TRBV2 to TRBJ2-2; 9 bases fit TRBD1. After removal of 6 bases from V and 5 bases from J, the junction contained 4 bases not matched to a gene. There are 14 residues in the CDR3. Germline V CDR1 and CDR2: SNHLY, FYNNEI. Here the CDR3 DNA reads TGTGCCAGCAGCTCGGGACAGGGAACCGGGGAGCTGTTTTTT. This sequence encodes CASSSGQGTGELFF.

The genes are TRBV12-3 or TRBV12-4 and TRBJ1-4, with 9 bases aligning to TRBD1. V shed 5 bases and J 13 bases; nucleotides not matched to a gene: 8. The CDR3 runs to 13 residues. DNA for the CDR3: TGTGCCAGCAGTGGAGGGACAGGGAACGGACTGTTTTTT. Amino acid sequence: CASSGGTGNGLFF.

This sequence joins TRBV5-1 and TRBJ1-5; TRBD1 agrees at 8 bases. V gave up 2 bases and J gave up 1 base; unmatched junction bases: 2. There are 15 residues in the CDR3. Germline V gene data show CDR1 as SGHRS and CDR2 as YFSETQ. CDR3 DNA: TGCGCCAGCAGCTTTCAGGGGGCGAGCAATCAGCCCCAGCATTTT. Translation gives CASSFQGASNQPQHF.

The gene calls are TRBV7-6 and TRBJ2-3, with D unresolved. The length of the CDR3 is 13 residues. Germline-derived CDR1 and CDR2 are SGHVS and FNYEAQ. V lost 2 bases and J 0 bases, leaving 3 bases between the germline ends. CDR3 in amino acids: CASSLLSTDTQYF. The CDR3 DNA sequence: TGTGCCAGCAGCTTATTAAGCACAGATACGCAGTATTTT.

This sequence joins TRBV28 and TRBJ1-5, with D maybe TRBD1 (6 bases). Germline lookup yields CDR1 MDHEN and CDR2 SYDVKM. The CDR3 is 13 amino acids. The ends were cut back, 7 bases at V and 6 bases at J, with 13 bases in the middle. The CDR3 here is CASTTGFTQPQHF. The DNA of the CDR3 is TGTGCCAGCACTACAGGGTTTACTCAGCCCCAGCATTTT.

The chain has TRBV19 and TRBJ1-1; D is uncertain. V dropped 1 base and J dropped 5 bases, with 14 bases sitting between them. The CDR3 runs to 15 residues. In germline, CDR1 is LNHDA, CDR2 SQIVND (reference sequence). CDR3 sequence reads: CASSIGIVIGTEAFF. The CDR3 DNA reads TGTGCCAGTAGTATAGGGATTGTTATCGGGACTGAAGCTTTCTTT.

The chain is built from TRBV3-1 (or the pseudogene TRBV3-2) and TRBJ1-1; no clear D. The CDR3 totals 12 residues. CDR1 LGHDT and CDR2 YNNKEL come from the germline V gene (reference sequence). V lost 3 bases to trimming and J lost 7 bases, with 9 bases between them. CDR3 amino acids: CASSHLDGEAFF. CDR3 nucleotide sequence: TGTGCCAGCAGCCACCTGGACGGTGAAGCTTTCTTT.

The gene calls are TRBV9 and TRBJ1-3; D is unresolved. Per the germline V gene, CDR1 is SGDLS and CDR2 is YYNGEE. The CDR3 length is 14 residues. V dropped 2 bases and J dropped 0 bases, with 6 bases sitting between them. CDR3 DNA sequence: TGTGCCAGCAGCGTTTTGGACTCTGGAAACACCATATATTTT. Translation: CASSVLDSGNTIYF.

The J gene is TRBJ2-7, the V gene TRBV2; no reliable D call. V shed 4 bases and J shed 3 bases, with 10 bases lying between them. Germline V gene data show CDR1 as SNHLY and CDR2 as FYNNEI. CDR3 length equals 13 residues. The CDR3 nucleotides are TGTGCCAGCAGTGTCAAGGAAAACTACGAGCAGTACTTC. Amino acid sequence: CASSVKENYEQYF.

V usage is TRBV6-5 and J usage is TRBJ1-5; 7 bases line up with TRBD1. Germline V gives CDR1 MNHEY, CDR2 SVGAGI. V lost 7 bases and J lost 2; bases outside the gene matches: 8. This CDR3 spans 15 amino acids. CDR3 DNA: TGTGCCAGCACGCAGGGGCAGGGGGGCAATCAGCCCCAGCATTTT. Its protein is CASTQGQGGNQPQHF.

V usage is TRBV3-1 (or the pseudogene TRBV3-2) and J usage is TRBJ2-6; D is undetermined. There are 18 residues in the CDR3. Between the trimmed V and J ends, which lost 1 base and 0 bases, there was a span of 13 bases. From germline, CDR1 is LGHDT and CDR2 YNNKEL (reference sequence). CDR3 nucleotides: TGTGCCAGCAGCCAAGGACGGAGCCCGAGCTCTGGGGCCAACGTCCTGACTTTC. Translating it yields CASSQGRSPSSGANVLTF.

The CDR3 DNA reads as TGTGCCAGCAGTCGACAGGGAGTCGGCTACACCTTC. The encoded protein is CASSRQGVGYTF. This chain joins TRBV12-3 or TRBV12-4 and TRBJ1-2; TRBD1 matches 7 bases. After removal of 5 bases from V and 8 bases from J, the junction contained 5 bases not matched to a gene. The CDR3 is made up of 12 amino acids.

The chain recombines TRBV5-1 with TRBJ2-7, with 8 bases aligning to TRBD1. From germline, CDR1 is SGHRS and CDR2 YFSETQ. The trim removed 0 bases at V and 5 bases at J, leaving 13 bases unmatched. The CDR3 is 17 amino acids. The CDR3 DNA follows: TGCGCCAGCAGCTTGGGACGAAGGACAGGGCCTAGCCACGAGCAGTACTTC. Amino acids: CASSLGRRTGPSHEQYF.

Note on this clone: At one end, the junction sequence differs from germline, possibly due to a read error. The rearrangement uses TRBV6-5 and TRBJ1-5, with D maybe TRBD1 (5 bases). Germline lookup yields CDR1 MNHEY and CDR2 SVGAGI. The CDR3 contains 14 residues. In nucleotides, the CDR3 is TGTGCCAGCAGTTATGGAAGGGGCAACCAGCCCCAGCATTTT. It translates to CASSYGRGNQPQHF.

This sequence joins TRBV7-2 and TRBJ2-5, with a weak D call TRBD2 (5 bases). V shed 5 bases and J shed 1 base, with 8 bases lying between them. The CDR3 sequence is 13 residues long. Germline lookup yields CDR1 SGHTA and CDR2 FQGNSA. CDR3 region: CASSMRVQETQYF. The CDR3 nucleotides are TGTGCCAGCAGCATGAGGGTCCAAGAGACCCAGTACTTC. Using reference TRBV7-2 and TRBJ2-5 for the parts outside the CDR3, the full variable domain is GAGVSQSPSNKVTEKGKDVELRCDPISGHTALYWYRQSLGQGLEFLIYFQGNSAPDKSGLPSDRFSAERTGGSVSTLTIQRTQQEDSAVYLCASSMRVQETQYFGPGTRLLVL.

J is TRBJ1-3 and V is TRBV7-2, with D possibly being TRBD1 (5 bases). CDR1 is SGHTA, CDR2 FQGNSA, per germline. V lost 1 base to trimming and J lost 8 bases, with 9 bases between them. The CDR3 is 13 amino acids. CDR3 amino acids: CASSLGRGDTIYF. CDR3 bases: TGTGCCAGCAGCTTAGGTCGAGGGGACACCATATATTTT.

The J gene is TRBJ1-2, the V gene TRBV7-2, with unresolved D. The CDR3 spans 13 residues. V shed 6 bases and J shed 2 bases, with 10 bases lying between them. Germline V lookup: CDR1 SGHTA, CDR2 FQGNSA. CDR3: CASSWQVNYGYTF. The DNA for the CDR3 is TGTGCCAGCAGTTGGCAGGTGAACTATGGCTACACCTTC. Together with reference TRBV7-2 and TRBJ1-2, the CDR3 gives the full variable domain: GAGVSQSPSNKVTEKGKDVELRCDPISGHTALYWYRQSLGQGLEFLIYFQGNSAPDKSGLPSDRFSAERTGGSVSTLTIQRTQQEDSAVYLCASSWQVNYGYTFGSGTRLTVV.

The rearrangement uses TRBV6-5 and TRBJ1-1; 9 bases agree with TRBD1. The length of the CDR3 is 15 residues. Germline V CDR1 and CDR2: MNHEY, SVGAGI. Trimming took 6 bases from V and 5 from J; bases not matched to a gene: 10. CDR3 nucleotides: TGTGCCAGCAGCACCGCAGGGACAGGGAGGACTGAAGCTTTCTTT. It is translated as CASSTAGTGRTEAFF.

The chain links TRBV18 to TRBJ2-5; D call uncertain. The germline V gene encodes CDR1 KGHSH and CDR2 LQKENI. CDR3 length: 14 amino acids. V was pared by 5 bases and J by 2 bases, with 12 bases between. The CDR3 DNA reads TGTGCCAGCTCATCGCTACAGTTACAAGAGACCCAGTACTTC. Its translation: CASSSLQLQETQYF.

This clone was seen a handful of times. V and J are TRBV11-2 and TRBJ1-1; D gene unclear. The CDR3 is made up of 11 amino acids. CDR1 is SGHAT and CDR2 is FQNNGV in the germline V gene. Trimming removed 3 bases at V and 3 bases at J, with 2 bases between. The CDR3 region is CASSFYTEAFF. In DNA form, the CDR3 reads TGTGCCAGCAGCTTCTACACTGAAGCTTTCTTT.

J is TRBJ2-7 and V is TRBV5-5; D might be TRBD2 (5 bases). The CDR3 consists of 16 residues. Between the trimmed V and J ends, which lost 4 bases and 6 bases, there was a span of 23 bases. The germline CDR1 and CDR2 sequences are SGHKS and YYEKEE (reference sequence). CDR3 in amino acids: CASSPRSDGGYGEQYF. DNA for the CDR3: TGTGCCAGCAGCCCGAGATCGGACGGAGGATATGGCGAGCAGTACTTC.

This clone showed up just once. V is TRBV4-1 and J is TRBJ1-2; 7 nucleotides match TRBD1. CDR3 length equals 16 residues. Germline-derived CDR1 and CDR2 are MGHRA and YSYEKL. V shed 1 base, J shed 11 bases, and the junction held 16 bases outside the gene matches. The CDR3 spells CASSQVGQPLFAGYTF. The CDR3 nucleotides are TGCGCCAGCAGCCAAGTGGGACAGCCCCTTTTTGCTGGGTACACCTTC.

The chain is built from TRBV2 and TRBJ2-1; TRBD2 matches 10 bases. With 6 bases clipped from V and 4 bases from J, the junction kept 3 bases outside the gene matches. Germline CDR1 and CDR2: SNHLY and FYNNEI. This CDR3 region has 14 residues. The CDR3 sequence is CASRGTSEYNEQFF. Written as DNA, the CDR3 is TGTGCCAGCAGGGGGACTAGCGAGTACAATGAGCAGTTCTTC.

This clone was found a few times. The V call is TRBV19, the J call TRBJ1-6, with TRBD1 matching 7 bases. CDR1 and CDR2 (germline): LNHDA, SQIVND (reference sequence). The J segment lost 14 bases and the V segment lost 10 bases, leaving 11 bases of the junction unmatched. The CDR3 runs to 12 residues. The CDR3 DNA follows: TGTGCCACCAGACAGGGCGATGTCACCCTCCACTTT. Protein product: CATRQGDVTLHF. Variable domain in full (rest from reference TRBV19 and TRBJ1-6): DGGITQSPKYLFRKEGQNVTLSCEQNLNHDAMYWYRQDPGQGLRLIYYSQIVNDFQKGDIAEGYSVSREKKESFPLTVTSAQKNPTAFYLCATRQGDVTLHFGNGTRLTVT.

This chain joins TRBV6-5 and TRBJ1-2; maybe TRBD1 (6 bases). The CDR3 runs 12 residues. The V gene's germline CDR1 is MNHEY and CDR2 SVGAGI. V was shortened by 2 bases and J by 5 bases, with 6 bases between the two germline ends. In DNA form, the CDR3 reads TGTGCCAGCAGTTACAGGGGGTATGGCTACACCTTC. Its protein product is CASSYRGYGYTF.

V and J are TRBV28 and TRBJ1-1; possibly TRBD1 for D (6 bases). Trimming took 2 bases from V and 1 from J, leaving 11 bases between them. CDR3 length: 15 amino acids. The germline V gene has CDR1 MDHEN and CDR2 SYDVKM. The CDR3 is CASSLPLDRNTEAFF. CDR3 DNA: TGTGCCAGCAGTTTACCGCTGGACAGGAACACTGAAGCTTTCTTT.

The genes are TRBV10-3 and TRBJ2-3; unclear D gene. This CDR3 has 12 amino acids. V lost 6 bases and J 5 bases, leaving 9 bases between the germline ends. Germline V gene sequence: CDR1 ENHRY, CDR2 SYGVKD. The CDR3 DNA reads TGTGCCATCAGGGGATCTGGAGATACGCAGTATTTT. Translated, it gives CAIRGSGDTQYF.

The chain joins TRBV28 to TRBJ2-7, with TRBD2 matching 13 bases. The CDR3 length is 15 residues. V lost 5 bases to trimming and J lost 9 bases; unmatched junction nucleotides: 10. Germline V lookup: CDR1 MDHEN, CDR2 SYDVKM. CDR3 region: CASSGTSGAVWGQYF. CDR3 nucleotides: TGTGCCAGCAGTGGGACTAGCGGGGCCGTCTGGGGGCAGTACTTC.